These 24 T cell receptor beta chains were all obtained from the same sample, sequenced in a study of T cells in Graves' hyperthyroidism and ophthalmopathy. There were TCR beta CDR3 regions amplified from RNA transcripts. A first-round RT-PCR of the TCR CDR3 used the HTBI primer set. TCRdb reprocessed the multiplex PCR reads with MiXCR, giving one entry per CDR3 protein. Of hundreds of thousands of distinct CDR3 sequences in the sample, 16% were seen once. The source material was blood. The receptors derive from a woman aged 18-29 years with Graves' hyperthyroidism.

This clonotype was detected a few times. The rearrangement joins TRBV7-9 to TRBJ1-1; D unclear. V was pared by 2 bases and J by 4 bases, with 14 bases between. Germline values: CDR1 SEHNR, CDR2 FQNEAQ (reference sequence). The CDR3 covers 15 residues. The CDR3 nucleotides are TGTGCCAGCAGCTTACTCATTACGGGGTCCACTGAAGCTTTCTTT. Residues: CASSLLITGSTEAFF.

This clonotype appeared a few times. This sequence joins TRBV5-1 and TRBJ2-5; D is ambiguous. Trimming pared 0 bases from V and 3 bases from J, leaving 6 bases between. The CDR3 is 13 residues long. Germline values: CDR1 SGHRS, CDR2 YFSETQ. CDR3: CASSLGRKETQYF. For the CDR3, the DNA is TGCGCCAGCAGCTTGGGCAGAAAAGAGACCCAGTACTTC.

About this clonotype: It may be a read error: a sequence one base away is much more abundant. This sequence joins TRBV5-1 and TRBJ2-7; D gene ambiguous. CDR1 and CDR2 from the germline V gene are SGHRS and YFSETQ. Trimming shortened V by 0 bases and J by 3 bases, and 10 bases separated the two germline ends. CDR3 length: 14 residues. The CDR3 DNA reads TGCGCCAGCAGCTTGGGAGTACAAGTCTACGAGCAGTACTTC. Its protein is CASSLGVQVYEQYF.

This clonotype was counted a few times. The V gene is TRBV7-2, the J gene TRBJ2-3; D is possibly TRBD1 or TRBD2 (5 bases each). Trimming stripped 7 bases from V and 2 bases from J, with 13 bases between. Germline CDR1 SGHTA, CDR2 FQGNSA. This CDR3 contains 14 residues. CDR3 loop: CASTARGPTDTQYF. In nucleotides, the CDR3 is TGTGCCAGCACCGCACGGGGCCCCACAGATACGCAGTATTTT.

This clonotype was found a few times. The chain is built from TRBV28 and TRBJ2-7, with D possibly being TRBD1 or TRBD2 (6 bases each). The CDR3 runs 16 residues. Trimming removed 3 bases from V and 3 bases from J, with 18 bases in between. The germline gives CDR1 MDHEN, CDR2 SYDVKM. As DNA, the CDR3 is TGTGCCAGCAGTTTTTGGGACCGGGGGCACCTCTACGAGCAGTACTTC. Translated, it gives CASSFWDRGHLYEQYF.

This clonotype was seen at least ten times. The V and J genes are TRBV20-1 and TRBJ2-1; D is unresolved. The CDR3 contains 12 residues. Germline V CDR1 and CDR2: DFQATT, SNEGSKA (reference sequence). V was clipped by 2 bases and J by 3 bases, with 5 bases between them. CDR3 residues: CSARPLYNEQFF. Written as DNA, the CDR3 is TGCAGTGCTAGACCTCTCTACAATGAGCAGTTCTTC.

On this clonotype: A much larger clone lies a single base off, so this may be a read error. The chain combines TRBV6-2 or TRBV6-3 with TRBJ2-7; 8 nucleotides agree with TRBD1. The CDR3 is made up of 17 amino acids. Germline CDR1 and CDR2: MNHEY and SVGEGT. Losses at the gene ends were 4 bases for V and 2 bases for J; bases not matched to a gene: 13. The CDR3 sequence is CASSSYQGQGNPYEQYF. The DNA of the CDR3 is TGTGCCAGCAGTTCATACCAAGGACAGGGCAACCCCTACGAGCAGTACTTC.

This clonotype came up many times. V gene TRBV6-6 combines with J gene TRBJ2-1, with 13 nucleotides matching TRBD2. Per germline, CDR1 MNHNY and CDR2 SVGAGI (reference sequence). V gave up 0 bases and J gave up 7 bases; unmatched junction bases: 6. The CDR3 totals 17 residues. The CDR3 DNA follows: TGTGCCAGCAGTTACTCACCCGGACTAGCGGGAGAGAATGAGCAGTTCTTC. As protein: CASSYSPGLAGENEQFF.

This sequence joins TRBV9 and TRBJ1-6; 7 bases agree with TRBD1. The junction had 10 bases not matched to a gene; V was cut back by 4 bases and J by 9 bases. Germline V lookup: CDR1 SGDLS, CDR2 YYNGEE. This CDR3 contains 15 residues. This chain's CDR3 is CASSPGQDLGSPLHF. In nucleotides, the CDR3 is TGTGCCAGCAGCCCCGGACAGGATTTGGGTTCACCCCTCCACTTT. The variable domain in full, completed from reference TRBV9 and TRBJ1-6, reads DSGVTQTPKHLITATGQRVTLRCSPRSGDLSVYWYQQSLDQGLQFLIQYYNGEERAKGNILERFSAQQFPDLHSELNLSSLELGDSALYFCASSPGQDLGSPLHFGNGTRLTVT.

The CDR3, as DNA: TGCGCCAGCAGCTTCCAGGGACAGATGAACACTGAAGCTTTCTTT. Its translation: CASSFQGQMNTEAFF. The chain employs TRBV5-1 and TRBJ1-1; TRBD1 aligns across 7 bases. The CDR3 runs 15 residues. Germline V gives CDR1 SGHRS, CDR2 YFSETQ. V lost 2 bases and J lost 0; bases outside the gene matches: 4.

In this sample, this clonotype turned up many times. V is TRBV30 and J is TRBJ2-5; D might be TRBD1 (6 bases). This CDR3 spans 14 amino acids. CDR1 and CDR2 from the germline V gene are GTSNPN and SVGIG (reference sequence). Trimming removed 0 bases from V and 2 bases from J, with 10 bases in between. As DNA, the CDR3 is TGTGCCTGGAGTGTACAGGACAGTCAAGAGACCCAGTACTTC. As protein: CAWSVQDSQETQYF.

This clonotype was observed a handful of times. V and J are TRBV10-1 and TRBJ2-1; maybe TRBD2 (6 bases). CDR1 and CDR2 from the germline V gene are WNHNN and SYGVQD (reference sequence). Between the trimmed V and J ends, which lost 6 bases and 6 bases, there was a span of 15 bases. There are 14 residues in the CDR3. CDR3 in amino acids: CASRSGDGGNEQFF. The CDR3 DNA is TGCGCCAGCAGGTCCGGGGACGGGGGCAATGAGCAGTTCTTC.

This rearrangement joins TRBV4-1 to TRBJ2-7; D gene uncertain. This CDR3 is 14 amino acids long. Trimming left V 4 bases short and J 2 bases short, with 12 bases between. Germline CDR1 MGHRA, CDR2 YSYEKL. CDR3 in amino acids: CASSRMDPAYEQYF. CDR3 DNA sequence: TGCGCCAGCAGCCGAATGGACCCAGCCTACGAGCAGTACTTC.

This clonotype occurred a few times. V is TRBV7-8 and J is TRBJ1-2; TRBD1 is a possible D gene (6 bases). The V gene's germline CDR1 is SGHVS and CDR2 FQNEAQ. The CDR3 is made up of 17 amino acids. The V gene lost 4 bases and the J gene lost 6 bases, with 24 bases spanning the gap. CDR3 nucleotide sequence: TGTGCCAGCAGCTCCGACTCTCCCGACAGGAGCCTCAATGGCTACACCTTC. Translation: CASSSDSPDRSLNGYTF.

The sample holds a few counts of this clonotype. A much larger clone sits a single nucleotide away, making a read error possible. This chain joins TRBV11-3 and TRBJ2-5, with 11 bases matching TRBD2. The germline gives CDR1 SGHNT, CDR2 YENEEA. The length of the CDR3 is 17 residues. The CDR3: CASSLELAGAFQETRYF. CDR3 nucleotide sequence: TGTGCCAGCAGCTTAGAACTAGCGGGGGCCTTCCAAGAGACCCGGTACTTC.

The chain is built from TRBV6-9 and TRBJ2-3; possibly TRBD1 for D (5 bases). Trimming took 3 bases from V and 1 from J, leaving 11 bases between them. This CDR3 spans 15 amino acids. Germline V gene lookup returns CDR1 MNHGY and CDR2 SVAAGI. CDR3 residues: CASSYQQVGTDTQYF. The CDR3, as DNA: TGTGCCAGCAGTTACCAACAGGTGGGCACAGATACGCAGTATTTT.

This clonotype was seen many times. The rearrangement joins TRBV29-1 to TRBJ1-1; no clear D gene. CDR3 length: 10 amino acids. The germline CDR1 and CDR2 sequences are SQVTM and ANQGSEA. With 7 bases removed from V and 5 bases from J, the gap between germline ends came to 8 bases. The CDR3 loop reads CSAHLTEAFF. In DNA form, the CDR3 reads TGCAGCGCACACCTTACTGAAGCTTTCTTT.

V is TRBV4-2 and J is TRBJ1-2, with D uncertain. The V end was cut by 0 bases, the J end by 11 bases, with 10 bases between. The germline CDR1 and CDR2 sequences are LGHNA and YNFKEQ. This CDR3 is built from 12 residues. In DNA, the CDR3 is TGTGCCAGCAGCCAAGATCAAATCGGTTACACCTTC. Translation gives CASSQDQIGYTF.

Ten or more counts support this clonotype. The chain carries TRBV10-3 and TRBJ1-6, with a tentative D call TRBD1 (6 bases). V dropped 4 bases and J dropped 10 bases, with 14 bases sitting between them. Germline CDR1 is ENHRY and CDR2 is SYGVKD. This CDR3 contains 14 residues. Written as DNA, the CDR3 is TGTGCCATCAGTGTGGACGGGGGCGACTCACCCCTCCACTTT. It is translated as CAISVDGGDSPLHF.

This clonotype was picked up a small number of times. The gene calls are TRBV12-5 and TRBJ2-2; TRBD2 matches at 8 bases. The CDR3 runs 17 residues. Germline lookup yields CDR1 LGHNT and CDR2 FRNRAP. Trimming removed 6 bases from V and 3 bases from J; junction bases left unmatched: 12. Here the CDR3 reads CASGLTISGSYTGELFF. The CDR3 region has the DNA TGTGCTAGTGGCCTTACAATCAGCGGGAGTTACACCGGGGAGCTGTTTTTT.

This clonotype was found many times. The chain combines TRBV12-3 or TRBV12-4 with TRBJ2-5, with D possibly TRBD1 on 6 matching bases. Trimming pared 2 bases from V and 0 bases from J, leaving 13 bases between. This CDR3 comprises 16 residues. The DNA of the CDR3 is TGTGCCAGCAGTTTATGGGCAGGGGAGTACCAAGAGACCCAGTACTTC. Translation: CASSLWAGEYQETQYF.

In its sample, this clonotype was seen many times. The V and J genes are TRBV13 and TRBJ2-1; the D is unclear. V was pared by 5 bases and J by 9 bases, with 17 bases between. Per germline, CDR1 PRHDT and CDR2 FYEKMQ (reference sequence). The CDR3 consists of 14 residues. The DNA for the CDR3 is TGTGCCAGCAGCCTGGACGGCGTATGGAGTGAGCAGTTCTTC. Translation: CASSLDGVWSEQFF. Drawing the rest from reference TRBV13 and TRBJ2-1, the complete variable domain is AAGVIQSPRHLIKEKRETATLKCYPIPRHDTVYWYQQGPGQDPQFLISFYEKMQSDKGSIPDRFSAQQFSDYHSELNMSSLELGDSALYFCASSLDGVWSEQFFGPGTRLTVL.

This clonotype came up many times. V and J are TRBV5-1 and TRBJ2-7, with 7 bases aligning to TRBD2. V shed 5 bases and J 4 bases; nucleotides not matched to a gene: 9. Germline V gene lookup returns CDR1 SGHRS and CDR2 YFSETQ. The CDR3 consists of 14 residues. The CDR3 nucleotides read TGCGCCAGCAGTTACGGACTAGAAGGTTACGAGCAGTACTTC. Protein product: CASSYGLEGYEQYF. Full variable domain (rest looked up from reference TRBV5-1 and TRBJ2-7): KAGVTQTPRYLIKTRGQQVTLSCSPISGHRSVSWYQQTPGQGLQFLFEYFSETQRNKGNFPGRFSGRQFSNSRSEMNVSTLELGDSALYLCASSYGLEGYEQYFGPGTRLTVT.

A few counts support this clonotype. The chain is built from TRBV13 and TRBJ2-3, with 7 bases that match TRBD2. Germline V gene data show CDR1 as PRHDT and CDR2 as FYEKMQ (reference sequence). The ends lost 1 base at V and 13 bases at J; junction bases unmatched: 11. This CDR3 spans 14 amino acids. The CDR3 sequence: CASSLAGRERLKYF. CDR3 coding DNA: TGTGCCAGCAGCTTAGCAGGGAGGGAAAGGCTGAAGTATTTT.